The 26 T cell receptor beta chains presented below share a single source sample, sequenced in a study of OX40 agonist ivuxolimab in advanced cancers. Repertoires were generated with immunoSEQ multiplex PCR, while TCRdb's copy carries only in-frame clones and drops some. Altogether about 51,000 clones are present, around nine tenths being singletons, with the ten largest covering roughly 3.6%. The sequenced sample was CD4+ or CD8+ T cells sorted from blood, obtained in a trial of the OX40 agonist ivuxolimab. Source of these receptors: an adult with an advanced solid tumor such as melanoma, head and neck, liver or kidney cancer.

The chain carries TRBV5-4 and TRBJ2-2, with a weak D call TRBD1 (6 bases). In germline, CDR1 is SGHNT, CDR2 YYREEE (reference sequence). The CDR3 totals 16 residues. Deletions cut 4 bases from V and 6 bases from J, with 19 bases between. Here the CDR3 reads CASSLTTGTRSGELFF. Written as DNA, the CDR3 is TGTGCCAGCAGCCTCACGACAGGAACAAGGTCCGGGGAGCTGTTTTTT. Full variable domain (outside the CDR3, taken from reference TRBV5-4 and TRBJ2-2): ETGVTQSPTHLIKTRGQQVTLRCSSQSGHNTVSWYQQALGQGPQFIFQYYREEENGRGNFPPRFSGLQFPNYSSELNVNALELDDSALYLCASSLTTGTRSGELFFGEGSRLTVL.

The chain is built from TRBV5-1 and TRBJ2-3; a weak D match, TRBD2 (5 bases). Per the germline V gene, CDR1 is SGHRS and CDR2 is YFSETQ. The CDR3 has 16 amino acids. V was pared by 4 bases and J by 1 base, with 16 bases between. CDR3 sequence (DNA): TGCGCCAGCAGCCGCAAACTAGACTCGGGCACAGATACGCAGTATTTT. Its protein is CASSRKLDSGTDTQYF. The full variable domain, with the rest looked up from reference TRBV5-1 and TRBJ2-3, is KAGVTQTPRYLIKTRGQQVTLSCSPISGHRSVSWYQQTPGQGLQFLFEYFSETQRNKGNFPGRFSGRQFSNSRSEMNVSTLELGDSALYLCASSRKLDSGTDTQYFGPGTRLTVL.

This clone was observed a single time. The CDR3 region has the DNA TGTGCCAGCAGCTTAGCCCCCCCGGGCGGGTCTAGCGGTGGGACCCAGTACTTC. This gives the protein CASSLAPPGGSSGGTQYF. J is TRBJ2-5 and V is TRBV7-6, with 7 bases fitting TRBD2. Germline V gives CDR1 SGHVS, CDR2 FNYEAQ. The CDR3 is 18 amino acids. V trimming: 0 bases; J trimming: 7 bases; junction bases outside the gene matches: 17.

This sequence joins TRBV9 and TRBJ2-3; unclear D gene. The CDR3 runs 12 residues. Germline V CDR1 and CDR2: SGDLS, YYNGEE. V was shortened by 4 bases and J by 6 bases, with 9 bases between the two germline ends. CDR3 in DNA: TGTGCCAGCAGCCCTACCTGGGATACGCAGTATTTT. Translating gives CASSPTWDTQYF.

V is TRBV14 and J is TRBJ2-5; 8 bases align to TRBD1. Germline lookup yields CDR1 SGHDN and CDR2 FVKESK. The CDR3 contains 16 residues. J lost 4 bases, V lost 4 bases, and 11 bases had no gene match. Here the CDR3 DNA reads TGTGCCAGCAGCCGACCGACAGGGGAGTATGGAGAGACCCAGTACTTC. Translated: CASSRPTGEYGETQYF.

The rearrangement joins TRBV7-9 to TRBJ1-1; perhaps TRBD1 as D (5 bases). V was cut by 4 bases and J by 2 bases, with 17 bases left in between. CDR1 and CDR2 from the germline V gene are SEHNR and FQNEAQ (reference sequence). The CDR3 totals 16 residues. The CDR3 DNA reads TGTGCCAGCAGCTCGCTCGGTCAGGGTTTAAACACTGAAGCTTTCTTT. Its protein product is CASSSLGQGLNTEAFF.

V gene TRBV9 combines with J gene TRBJ1-2; the D gene is possibly TRBD1 (5 bases). The V end was cut by 3 bases, the J end by 6 bases, with 21 bases between. This CDR3 contains 16 residues. CDR1 is SGDLS and CDR2 is YYNGEE in the germline V gene. CDR3 nucleotides: TGTGCCAGCAGCGCCTACCCGAACCCTACAGGTCATGGCTACACCTTC. This translates into CASSAYPNPTGHGYTF. Full variable domain (rest looked up from reference TRBV9 and TRBJ1-2): DSGVTQTPKHLITATGQRVTLRCSPRSGDLSVYWYQQSLDQGLQFLIQYYNGEERAKGNILERFSAQQFPDLHSELNLSSLELGDSALYFCASSAYPNPTGHGYTFGSGTRLTVV.

This chain links TRBV11-3 with TRBJ2-5; D possibly corresponds to TRBD1 (6 bases). Germline loops: CDR1 SGHNT, CDR2 YENEEA. The CDR3 has 14 amino acids. Trimming took off 3 bases at V and 1 base at J, with 9 bases between the two ends. The CDR3 reads CASSLGHTQETQYF. Here the CDR3 DNA reads TGTGCCAGCAGCTTGGGACATACCCAAGAGACCCAGTACTTC.

This clone was seen once. The chain links TRBV7-9 to TRBJ1-4; D is unclear. Germline CDR1 reads SEHNR; CDR2 reads FQNEAQ (reference sequence). The CDR3 loop spans 16 amino acids. The V end lost 1 base, the J end lost 5 bases, and 14 bases lay between the germline ends. The CDR3 DNA follows: TGTGCCAGCAGCTTAGGAGGAGGGAGTAAAAATGAAAAACTGTTTTTT. Amino acids: CASSLGGGSKNEKLFF.

The CDR3 sequence is CASRPGQGGEQYF. The CDR3 DNA reads TGCGCCAGCAGACCCGGACAGGGCGGCGAGCAGTACTTC. The V call is TRBV10-1, the J call TRBJ2-7; 8 nucleotides align to TRBD1. V was clipped by 6 bases and J by 6 bases; unmatched bases: 7. Looked up from germline, CDR1 is WNHNN and CDR2 is SYGVQD (reference sequence). The CDR3 loop spans 13 amino acids.

Details on this clone: This sample also contains other DNA sequences that code for the same CDR3. The CDR3 nucleotides are TGTGCCAGCAGCCTCCCCGGGACAGGGGGGAACACTGAAGCTTTCTTT. Protein sequence: CASSLPGTGGNTEAFF. V is TRBV7-9 and J is TRBJ1-1; 11 bases align to TRBD1. J was trimmed by 1 base and V by 5 bases; bases with no gene match: 6. CDR3 size: 16 residues. Germline V lookup: CDR1 SEHNR, CDR2 FQNEAQ (reference sequence).

This clone was seen a handful of times. The gene calls are TRBV4-2 and TRBJ2-1; D not resolved. V was pared by 1 base and J by 4 bases, with 11 bases between. Germline V CDR1 and CDR2: LGHNA, YNFKEQ. There are 15 residues in the CDR3. In DNA form, the CDR3 reads TGTGCCAGCAGCCAAGGGGCAGGCGGATACAATGAGCAGTTCTTC. Its translation is CASSQGAGGYNEQFF.

The V gene is TRBV30, the J gene TRBJ2-1, with unresolved D. CDR1 is GTSNPN, CDR2 SVGIG, per germline (reference sequence). V was pared by 4 bases and J by 7 bases, with 11 bases between. This CDR3 is built from 12 residues. CDR3 in DNA: TGTGCCTGGACCCCTGGCAGGAATGAGCAGTTCTTC. As protein: CAWTPGRNEQFF. Supplemented by reference TRBV30 and TRBJ2-1, the full variable domain reads SQTIHQWPATLVQPVGSPLSLECTVEGTSNPNLYWYRQAAGRGLQLLFYSVGIGQISSEVPQNLSASRPQDRQFILSSKKLLLSDSGFYLCAWTPGRNEQFFGPGTRLTVL.

This sequence joins TRBV28 and TRBJ2-7, with D uncertain. The V gene's germline CDR1 is MDHEN and CDR2 SYDVKM. V lost 3 bases, J lost 1 base, and 4 bases lay in between. The CDR3 sequence is 12 residues long. In DNA form, the CDR3 reads TGTGCCAGCAGTTTTGAGTCCTACGAGCAGTACTTC. Residues: CASSFESYEQYF.

The rearrangement uses TRBV12-5 and TRBJ2-1, with D perhaps TRBD1 (7 bases). CDR3 size: 18 residues. The V end lost 7 bases, the J end lost 2 bases, and 24 bases lay between the germline ends. Germline V gene lookup returns CDR1 LGHNT and CDR2 FRNRAP. The CDR3 loop reads CASARGTDGVIPYNEQFF. In DNA form, the CDR3 reads TGTGCTAGTGCCCGCGGGACAGACGGGGTTATACCCTACAATGAGCAGTTCTTC.

The CDR3 coding sequence is TGTGCCAGTAGGCGGCAGCCGAACACCGGGGAGCTGTTTTTT. Amino acids: CASRRQPNTGELFF. V gene TRBV19 combines with J gene TRBJ2-2; no clear D gene. Trimming left V 6 bases short and J 0 bases short, with 8 bases between. Germline V CDR1 and CDR2: LNHDA, SQIVND (reference sequence). The length of the CDR3 is 14 residues.

V usage is TRBV6-1 and J usage is TRBJ1-6; maybe TRBD1 (5 bases). There are 17 residues in the CDR3. Germline V lookup: CDR1 MNHNS, CDR2 SASEGT. Deletions cut 2 bases from V and 2 bases from J, with 13 bases between. CDR3 nucleotides: TGTGCCAGCAGTGAAAGAGGGCAGGGCACCTATAATTCACCCCTCCACTTT. Protein: CASSERGQGTYNSPLHF.

The chain combines TRBV5-4 with TRBJ2-2; D call uncertain. The CDR3 sequence is 14 residues long. V lost 1 base and J lost 0, with 4 bases in between. From germline, CDR1 is SGHNT and CDR2 YYREEE (reference sequence). The CDR3 here is CASSLQPNTGELFF. The CDR3 nucleotides read TGTGCCAGCAGCTTGCAGCCGAACACCGGGGAGCTGTTTTTT.

J is TRBJ2-7 and V is TRBV5-5, with D tentatively TRBD1 (6 bases). Germline CDR1 and CDR2: SGHKS and YYEKEE (reference sequence). Trimming pared 1 base from V and 0 bases from J, leaving 14 bases between. The CDR3 length is 16 residues. This CDR3 reads CASSLTNRESSYEQYF. The CDR3 coding sequence is TGTGCCAGCAGCTTGACTAACAGGGAGAGCTCCTACGAGCAGTACTTC.

The table lists this clone with a count of one. The chain is built from TRBV7-3 and TRBJ2-1; a weak D match, TRBD2 (5 bases). The CDR3 is 13 residues long. Germline CDR1 reads SGHTA; CDR2 reads FQGTGA. Trimming took off 3 bases at V and 8 bases at J, with 11 bases between the two ends. The CDR3 loop reads CASSFWRTDEQFF. In DNA, the CDR3 is TGTGCCAGCAGCTTTTGGAGGACCGATGAGCAGTTCTTC.

The chain uses TRBV4-1 and TRBJ1-4; 10 bases line up with TRBD1. J was trimmed by 8 bases and V by 4 bases; bases with no gene match: 4. Germline V lookup: CDR1 MGHRA, CDR2 YSYEKL. This CDR3 has 14 amino acids. The CDR3 region has the DNA TGCGCCAGCAGCCCGGGACAGGGGAGGGAAAAACTGTTTTTT. Protein product: CASSPGQGREKLFF.

This chain connects TRBV15 to TRBJ1-4; D gene ambiguous. The CDR3 length is 16 residues. V was pared by 0 bases and J by 2 bases, with 10 bases between. Germline-derived CDR1 and CDR2 are LNHNV and YYDKDF (reference sequence). The CDR3 protein is CATSRDGVSTNEKLFF. In DNA, the CDR3 is TGTGCCACCAGCAGAGATGGAGTTTCCACTAATGAAAAACTGTTTTTT.

The rearrangement links TRBV7-2 to TRBJ2-2; TRBD1 is a possible D gene (6 bases). CDR3 length equals 16 residues. Per the germline V gene, CDR1 is SGHTA and CDR2 is FQGNSA. The germline V and J ends were trimmed by 6 bases and 2 bases, with 16 bases remaining between them. This chain's CDR3 is CASSVRPGHNTGELFF. Written as DNA, the CDR3 is TGTGCCAGCAGTGTGCGCCCGGGACACAACACCGGGGAGCTGTTTTTT.

The chain is built from TRBV4-1 and TRBJ2-2; 11 nucleotides line up with TRBD2. The CDR3 is made up of 17 amino acids. The V segment lost 1 base and the J segment 3 bases; nucleotides outside the gene matches: 4. From germline, CDR1 is MGHRA and CDR2 YSYEKL. The chain's CDR3 is CASSQVLAGVHTGELFF. The CDR3 coding sequence is TGCGCCAGCAGCCAAGTACTAGCGGGGGTCCACACCGGGGAGCTGTTTTTT.

The chain uses TRBV7-8 and TRBJ1-1, with TRBD1 matching 8 bases. Losses at the gene ends were 7 bases for V and 0 bases for J; bases not matched to a gene: 4. The CDR3 runs to 14 residues. The germline V gene encodes CDR1 SGHVS and CDR2 FQNEAQ. The chain's CDR3 is CASTMDRVNTEAFF. The DNA for the CDR3 is TGTGCCAGCACCATGGACAGGGTGAACACTGAAGCTTTCTTT.

The CDR3 DNA follows: TGCGCCAGCAGCCAATTCAACGGGGAAGAGCAGTACTTC. Amino acids: CASSQFNGEEQYF. This chain joins TRBV4-3 and TRBJ2-7; possible D gene TRBD2, 5 bases. CDR3 size: 13 residues. V gave up 2 bases and J gave up 7 bases, with 12 bases separating them. Per germline, CDR1 LGHNA and CDR2 YSLEER.